Presented here are 25 T cell receptor beta chains from one specimen sequenced in a study of blood T cell repertoires in COVID-19. The repertoire was sequenced with immunoSEQ multiplex PCR; TCRdb's copy has only in-frame clones and lacks some. The sample includes tens of thousands of clones, approximately 84% of them seen just once. The sample taken for sequencing was peripheral blood. Every receptor here comes from a man between 50 and 59 years old with COVID-19, enrolled during active disease.

The chain couples TRBV6-5 to TRBJ2-7, with 10 bases lining up with TRBD2. Germline values: CDR1 MNHEY, CDR2 SVGAGI. The junction had 8 bases not matched to a gene; V was cut back by 6 bases and J by 3 bases. There are 15 residues in the CDR3. In DNA, the CDR3 is TGTGCCAGCAGCGAGAGGGGACTAGCGAGCTACGAGCAGTACTTC. This encodes CASSERGLASYEQYF.

The rearrangement uses TRBV5-1 and TRBJ2-5; D is possibly TRBD2 (7 bases). CDR3 length equals 17 residues. Germline CDR1 and CDR2: SGHRS and YFSETQ. Trimming cost V 5 bases and J 5 bases, with 25 bases left between them. In nucleotides, the CDR3 is TGCGCCAGCAGATTTACAGCTTGGGCAGGGGAGGGGGAGACCCAGTACTTC. This sequence encodes CASRFTAWAGEGETQYF.

This chain links TRBV7-8 with TRBJ1-4; D remains unclear. The germline V gene encodes CDR1 SGHVS and CDR2 FQNEAQ. V was clipped by 1 base and J by 5 bases, with 14 bases between them. CDR3 length equals 16 residues. The CDR3 reads CASSLVYLMHNEKLFF. In DNA form, the CDR3 reads TGTGCCAGCAGCTTAGTCTATCTCATGCACAATGAAAAACTGTTTTTT.

In the case of this clone: An end of the junction differs from the germline gene, which may be a read error. The chain couples TRBV7-7 to TRBJ2-5; tentative D call: TRBD2 (5 bases). Germline assignment: CDR1 SSHAT and CDR2 FNYEAQ (reference sequence). This CDR3 region has 15 residues. CDR3 sequence reads: CASSFHSRGQETQYF. The CDR3 DNA reads as TGTGCTAGCAGCTTTCACTCCAGAGGGCAAGAGACCCAGTACTTC. The variable domain in full, with the rest retrieved from reference TRBV7-7 and TRBJ2-5, is GAGVSQSPRYKVTKRGQDVTLRCDPISSHATLYWYQQALGQGPEFLTYFNYEAQPDKSGLPSDRFSAERPEGSISTLTIQRTEQRDSAMYRCASSFHSRGQETQYFGPGTRLLVL.

The chain recombines TRBV27 with TRBJ1-1; TRBD1 agrees at 7 bases. The CDR3 totals 13 residues. Germline loops: CDR1 MNHEY, CDR2 SMNVEV (reference sequence). The trim removed 7 bases at V and 3 bases at J, leaving 5 bases unmatched. The CDR3 region is CASTKGAYTEAFF. The CDR3 DNA follows: TGTGCCAGCACAAAGGGGGCCTACACTGAAGCTTTCTTT.

J is TRBJ2-3 and V is TRBV27, with D uncertain. Trimming shortened V by 6 bases and J by 0 bases, and 16 bases separated the two germline ends. This CDR3 has 16 amino acids. Per the germline V gene, CDR1 is MNHEY and CDR2 is SMNVEV (reference sequence). The DNA for the CDR3 is TGTGCCAGCAGAGCCCTGTCGTTTACTAGCACAGATACGCAGTATTTT. Its protein product is CASRALSFTSTDTQYF.

The J gene is TRBJ2-7, the V gene TRBV5-1, with no clear D. Germline V gene lookup returns CDR1 SGHRS and CDR2 YFSETQ. The CDR3 covers 14 residues. Trimming cost V 2 bases and J 2 bases, with 11 bases left between them. This CDR3 reads CASSFDWSTYEQYF. CDR3 coding DNA: TGCGCCAGCAGCTTCGACTGGAGCACCTACGAGCAGTACTTC.

The rearrangement links TRBV11-2 to TRBJ2-1, with D perhaps matching TRBD2 (6 bases). V gave up 1 base and J gave up 4 bases, with 11 bases separating them. The CDR3 is 15 amino acids. Per germline, CDR1 SGHAT and CDR2 FQNNGV. The CDR3 region is CASSLGGVWYNEQFF. The CDR3 nucleotides are TGTGCCAGCAGCTTAGGCGGGGTGTGGTACAATGAGCAGTTCTTC.

The chain is built from TRBV10-3 and TRBJ1-4; 8 bases line up with TRBD1. The germline V gene encodes CDR1 ENHRY and CDR2 SYGVKD. V shed 3 bases, J shed 6 bases, and the junction held 6 bases outside the gene matches. The CDR3 is 15 residues long. The CDR3 DNA sequence: TGTGCCATCAGTGATCCTCAGGGGGCGCATGAAAAACTGTTTTTT. It translates to CAISDPQGAHEKLFF.

V is TRBV11-2 and J is TRBJ2-1; D is uncertain. The CDR3 sequence is 12 residues long. Germline V gene sequence: CDR1 SGHAT, CDR2 FQNNGV. V lost 3 bases and J 8 bases, leaving 8 bases between the germline ends. The CDR3 DNA follows: TGTGCCAGCAGCTTCCCCAACTATGAGCAGTTCTTC. Translating it yields CASSFPNYEQFF.

V and J are TRBV9 and TRBJ1-2; D remains unclear. Per the germline V gene, CDR1 is SGDLS and CDR2 is YYNGEE. CDR3 length: 11 amino acids. The V end was cut by 5 bases, the J end by 8 bases, with 10 bases between. The CDR3 coding sequence is TGTGCCAGCAGAGGAGGTCACGGCTACACCTTC. It translates to CASRGGHGYTF.

The rearrangement links TRBV28 to TRBJ2-7, with D possibly TRBD2 on 7 matching bases. The CDR3 is made up of 21 amino acids. V lost 3 bases, J lost 0 bases, and 30 bases lay in between. The germline V gene has CDR1 MDHEN and CDR2 SYDVKM. The CDR3 sequence is CASSFPLEFDGGGPSSYEQYF. CDR3 coding DNA: TGTGCCAGCAGTTTCCCGCTTGAATTCGATGGCGGGGGCCCTAGCTCCTACGAGCAGTACTTC.

This clone showed up just a few times. This chain links TRBV6-4 with TRBJ2-3; D gene unclear. V was clipped by 2 bases and J by 1 base, with 10 bases between them. Per germline, CDR1 MRHNA and CDR2 SNTAGT. The CDR3 extends over 15 amino acids. The CDR3, as DNA: TGTGCCAGCAGTGACCCCGGGTTGGGCACAGATACGCAGTATTTT. This gives the protein CASSDPGLGTDTQYF.

The gene calls are TRBV7-9 and TRBJ1-4, with D perhaps TRBD1 (5 bases). This CDR3 is built from 16 residues. V was shortened by 7 bases and J by 7 bases, with 22 bases between the two germline ends. CDR1 is SEHNR, CDR2 FQNEAQ, per germline (reference sequence). The CDR3 DNA reads as TGTGCCAGCACCCTCAAGGGGTCCCGGAGGGGTGAAAAACTGTTTTTT. Protein: CASTLKGSRRGEKLFF.

The chain recombines TRBV23-1 with TRBJ2-5; 10 nucleotides line up with TRBD1. TRBV23-1 qualifies as an ORF whose function is uncertain. V shed 5 bases, J shed 3 bases, and the junction held 6 bases outside the gene matches. The CDR3 length is 15 residues. DNA of the CDR3: TGCGCCAGCAGTGTAGGGACAGGGGCCGAAGAGACCCAGTACTTC. Translated: CASSVGTGAEETQYF.

This chain joins TRBV29-1 and TRBJ2-3; TRBD2 matches 11 bases. Germline-derived CDR1 and CDR2 are SQVTM and ANQGSEA. Trimming removed 6 bases from V and 8 bases from J; junction bases left unmatched: 16. The CDR3 is 16 residues long. The CDR3 is CSVGDSGGAMSGTQYF. The CDR3, as DNA: TGCAGCGTGGGAGATAGCGGGGGGGCAATGAGTGGTACGCAGTATTTT.

This chain joins TRBV7-2 and TRBJ2-3, with D perhaps TRBD2 (6 bases). V lost 1 base to trimming and J lost 2 bases, with 10 bases between them. The CDR3 totals 15 residues. Germline-derived CDR1 and CDR2 are SGHTA and FQGNSA. Written as DNA, the CDR3 is TGTGCCAGCAGCTTAGTCGGGACTTCCACAGATACGCAGTATTTT. Its protein product is CASSLVGTSTDTQYF.

The chain links TRBV6-5 to TRBJ1-3; D is ambiguous. Looked up from germline, CDR1 is MNHEY and CDR2 is SVGAGI. The CDR3 spans 16 residues. V lost 0 bases and J lost 0, with 9 bases in between. CDR3 DNA: TGTGCCAGCAGTTACTCCTCGGTTTACTCTGGAAACACCATATATTTT. It specifies CASSYSSVYSGNTIYF.

The V and J genes are TRBV2 and TRBJ1-5; D not certain. V lost 4 bases and J 3 bases, leaving 10 bases between the germline ends. The germline gives CDR1 SNHLY, CDR2 FYNNEI. This CDR3 region has 14 residues. CDR3 in DNA: TGTGCCAGCAGTGCAGGCAGATACAATCAGCCCCAGCATTTT. Protein product: CASSAGRYNQPQHF.

The V call is TRBV7-9, the J call TRBJ1-6; a weak D match, TRBD1 (6 bases). CDR1 is SEHNR, CDR2 FQNEAQ, per germline (reference sequence). Trimming pared 7 bases from V and 1 base from J, leaving 8 bases between. The CDR3 is 14 amino acids. The CDR3 region has the DNA TGTGCCAGCAACAGGGATTCCTATAATTCACCCCTCCACTTT. It translates to CASNRDSYNSPLHF. The whole variable domain, filled in from reference TRBV7-9 and TRBJ1-6, reads DTGVSQNPRHKITKRGQNVTFRCDPISEHNRLYWYRQTLGQGPEFLTYFQNEAQLEKSRLLSDRFSAERPKGSFSTLEIQRTEQGDSAMYLCASNRDSYNSPLHFGNGTRLTVT.

The chain has TRBV5-6 and TRBJ2-7, with D unclear. Germline loops: CDR1 SGHDT, CDR2 YYEEEE. The CDR3 consists of 15 residues. The V gene lost 6 bases and the J gene lost 5 bases, with 21 bases spanning the gap. CDR3 region: CASNPHTTLLDEQYF. CDR3 coding DNA: TGTGCCAGCAACCCCCACACGACTCTTTTGGACGAGCAGTACTTC.

The V and J genes are TRBV9 and TRBJ1-6, with 9 bases matching TRBD1. V dropped 3 bases and J dropped 10; count of bases not matched to a gene: 8. The length of the CDR3 is 15 residues. CDR1 is SGDLS, CDR2 YYNGEE, per germline. Here the CDR3 reads CASSGGQGGGSPLHF. DNA of the CDR3: TGTGCCAGCAGCGGGGGACAGGGTGGCGGGTCACCCCTCCACTTT.

This clone was observed a handful of times. The V call is TRBV7-2, the J call TRBJ2-7; D is ambiguous. Trimming removed 1 base at V and 6 bases at J, with 13 bases between. This CDR3 has 14 residues. The germline V gene has CDR1 SGHTA and CDR2 FQGNSA. The CDR3 region has the DNA TGTGCCAGCAGCTTAGGCCAGGCGCAATTCGAGCAGTACTTC. Encoded protein: CASSLGQAQFEQYF.

This clone appeared once. The CDR3 sequence: CASSLDRVPQHF. The CDR3 region has the DNA TGTGCCAGCAGCTTAGATCGGGTGCCCCAGCATTTT. The gene calls are TRBV11-2 and TRBJ1-5; no firm D call. CDR3 size: 12 residues. Germline V gene sequence: CDR1 SGHAT, CDR2 FQNNGV. The ends were cut back, 0 bases at V and 9 bases at J, with 6 bases in the middle.

The V and J genes are TRBV19 and TRBJ1-1, with 7 bases that match TRBD1. This CDR3 spans 15 amino acids. The trim removed 3 bases at V and 4 bases at J, leaving 8 bases unmatched. Germline CDR1 reads LNHDA; CDR2 reads SQIVND (reference sequence). DNA for the CDR3: TGTGCCAGTAGTATCTCACAGGGGCGGGGCACTGAAGCTTTCTTT. Its protein product is CASSISQGRGTEAFF.